This TCR beta chain comes out of a study of CXCR3-negative and CXCR3-positive naive CD8 T cells. CDR3 size: 14 residues. Germline CDR1 reads SQVTM; CDR2 reads ANQGSEA. The authors made the TRB cDNA libraries by 5' RACE using UMI labels. TCRdb reprocessed the 5' RACE reads and stores each CDR3 protein as one record, lacking DNA. The table for this sample gives tens of thousands of distinct CDR3 sequences. This receptor was taken from a human donor in good health. Some clones in this sample may be carry-over from other donors' samples. The sample taken for sequencing was memory CD8+ T cells from blood. V gene TRBV29-1 combines with J gene TRBJ1-1. CDR3 protein: CSVAASLEGTEAFF.